One sample yielded the 17 T cell receptor beta chains listed below, sequenced in a study of cytomegalovirus exposure and HLA in healthy donors. Primers: 60 Vbeta forward and 13 Jbeta reverse. Sequencing used immunoSEQ multiplex PCR; TCRdb keeps in-frame clones, though not all of them. The sample shows 60,000 to 70,000 clones, roughly 68% of them seen only once. The source material was PBMCs. All receptors come from a woman aged 45-60 years in good health and CMV-seronegative.

This clone turned up a few times. The V call is TRBV30, the J call TRBJ1-6, with 11 bases aligning to TRBD1. The trim removed 5 bases at V and 7 bases at J, leaving 7 bases unmatched. CDR3 length: 15 residues. Germline V CDR1 and CDR2: GTSNPN, SVGIG (reference sequence). The CDR3 DNA sequence: TGTGCCTGGGGTTATGGGACAGGGGGAAATTCACCCCTCCACTTT. This translates into CAWGYGTGGNSPLHF. The variable domain in full, completed from reference TRBV30 and TRBJ1-6, reads SQTIHQWPATLVQPVGSPLSLECTVEGTSNPNLYWYRQAAGRGLQLLFYSVGIGQISSEVPQNLSASRPQDRQFILSSKKLLLSDSGFYLCAWGYGTGGNSPLHFGNGTRLTVT.

The chain joins TRBV16 to TRBJ1-5; 7 nucleotides match TRBD1. CDR1 and CDR2 (germline): KGHSY, FQNENV. V lost 4 bases and J lost 7; bases outside the gene matches: 7. The CDR3 has 14 amino acids. The chain's CDR3 is CASSLNRGGQPQHF. In DNA, the CDR3 is TGTGCCAGCAGCCTTAACAGGGGTGGACAGCCCCAGCATTTT. Filled out from reference TRBV16 and TRBJ1-5, the complete variable domain reads GEEVAQTPKHLVRGEGQKAKLYCAPIKGHSYVFWYQQVLKNEFKFLISFQNENVFDETGMPKERFSAKCLPNSPCSLEIQATKLEDSAVYFCASSLNRGGQPQHFGDGTRLSIL.

This clone was found a few times. V usage is TRBV6-5 and J usage is TRBJ2-2; possible D gene TRBD2, 6 bases. Germline lookup yields CDR1 MNHEY and CDR2 SVGAGI. The CDR3 covers 16 residues. Trimming took off 4 bases at V and 6 bases at J, with 18 bases between the two ends. The CDR3 coding sequence is TGTGCCAGCAGTTTGAGTTTGGGGGGATTGGCCGGGGAGCTGTTTTTT. Its protein is CASSLSLGGLAGELFF.

The genes are TRBV7-6 and TRBJ1-5; D ambiguous. The germline CDR1 and CDR2 sequences are SGHVS and FNYEAQ. V lost 5 bases to trimming and J lost 5 bases, with 10 bases between them. This CDR3 contains 13 residues. The CDR3 DNA follows: TGTGCCAGCAGCGAGGGAAGGGATCAGCCCCAGCATTTT. It yields the protein CASSEGRDQPQHF. The entire variable domain, with the rest obtained from reference TRBV7-6 and TRBJ1-5, is as follows: GAGVSQSPRYKVTKRGQDVALRCDPISGHVSLYWYRQALGQGPEFLTYFNYEAQQDKSGLPNDRFSAERPEGSISTLTIQRTEQRDSAMYRCASSEGRDQPQHFGDGTRLSIL.

The chain joins TRBV19 to TRBJ1-1, with 7 bases matching TRBD1. The CDR3 runs to 12 residues. From germline, CDR1 is LNHDA and CDR2 SQIVND (reference sequence). V lost 6 bases and J lost 3; bases outside the gene matches: 1. Written as DNA, the CDR3 is TGTGCCAGTAGCAGGGGGGACACTGAAGCTTTCTTT. Its protein product is CASSRGDTEAFF.

This clone has a handful of counts. This chain connects TRBV27 to TRBJ2-3; 8 positions match TRBD2. V trimming: 4 bases; J trimming: 3 bases; junction bases outside the gene matches: 3. The CDR3 totals 14 residues. CDR1 and CDR2 from the germline V gene are MNHEY and SMNVEV (reference sequence). CDR3 protein: CASSSERETDTQYF. The CDR3 coding sequence is TGTGCCAGCAGTTCGGAGCGGGAGACAGATACGCAGTATTTT.

This CDR3 is CAWSVTSNTEAFF. The CDR3 nucleotides read TGTGCCTGGAGTGTCACAAGTAACACTGAAGCTTTCTTT. The genes are TRBV30 and TRBJ1-1, with D uncertain. The CDR3 has 13 residues. Germline CDR1 is GTSNPN and CDR2 is SVGIG (reference sequence). V was clipped by 0 bases and J by 2 bases, with 7 bases between them.

The chain couples TRBV18 to TRBJ1-1; a weak D match, TRBD1 (5 bases). V was trimmed by 4 bases and J by 1 base, leaving 13 bases between them. Germline CDR1 is KGHSH and CDR2 is LQKENI. The CDR3 is 15 residues long. The CDR3 bases are TGTGCCAGCTCACGTTCGGGACTTACGAACACTGAAGCTTTCTTT. It translates to CASSRSGLTNTEAFF.

The rearrangement joins TRBV5-1 to TRBJ2-1; a possible D gene is TRBD2 (6 bases). From germline, CDR1 is SGHRS and CDR2 YFSETQ. The CDR3 is made up of 15 amino acids. V shed 0 bases and J shed 0 bases, with 7 bases lying between them. DNA of the CDR3: TGCGCCAGCAGCTTGGTGGGACTCTCCTACAATGAGCAGTTCTTC. Its translation is CASSLVGLSYNEQFF. Full variable domain (rest looked up from reference TRBV5-1 and TRBJ2-1): KAGVTQTPRYLIKTRGQQVTLSCSPISGHRSVSWYQQTPGQGLQFLFEYFSETQRNKGNFPGRFSGRQFSNSRSEMNVSTLELGDSALYLCASSLVGLSYNEQFFGPGTRLTVL.

This sequence joins TRBV29-1 and TRBJ1-1, with D perhaps TRBD1 (5 bases). This CDR3 has 13 amino acids. Germline CDR1 is SQVTM and CDR2 is ANQGSEA. The V end lost 3 bases, the J end lost 6 bases, and 14 bases lay between the germline ends. CDR3 coding DNA: TGCAGCGTTGAGGGGGGTAGAGGCGCTGAAGCTTTCTTT. Translation gives CSVEGGRGAEAFF.

CDR3 nucleotide sequence: TGCGCCAGCAGCCCGGGGACAGCCTCATATGGCTACACCTTC. It specifies CASSPGTASYGYTF. V is TRBV5-1 and J is TRBJ1-2; 7 nucleotides line up with TRBD1. Germline V gives CDR1 SGHRS, CDR2 YFSETQ. The CDR3 extends over 14 amino acids. The junction had 8 bases not matched to a gene; V was cut back by 4 bases and J by 5 bases.

DNA for the CDR3: TGTGCCTTAAGACAGGGCCTGATGGAATCTTACGAGCAGTACTTC. It encodes CALRQGLMESYEQYF. The chain uses TRBV27 and TRBJ2-7, with TRBD1 matching 7 bases. V lost 11 bases to trimming and J lost 4 bases; unmatched junction nucleotides: 17. From germline, CDR1 is MNHEY and CDR2 SMNVEV (reference sequence). The CDR3 extends over 15 amino acids.

This chain joins TRBV6-5 and TRBJ2-7, with 7 bases fitting TRBD2. Trimming at V came to 7 bases and at J to 3 bases, leaving 9 bases not matched to a gene. The CDR3 contains 14 residues. CDR1 is MNHEY and CDR2 is SVGAGI in the germline V gene. CDR3 nucleotides: TGTGCCAGCACCCCGGGCGGGAGCGTCTACGAGCAGTACTTC. Amino acids: CASTPGGSVYEQYF.

This rearrangement joins TRBV7-8 to TRBJ2-1; D is ambiguous. This CDR3 has 15 residues. Trimming removed 1 base at V and 3 bases at J, with 10 bases between. Per germline, CDR1 SGHVS and CDR2 FQNEAQ. The CDR3 nucleotides are TGTGCCAGCAGCTTAGGACACCAAGACTACAATGAGCAGTTCTTC. Translated: CASSLGHQDYNEQFF.

This chain connects TRBV2 to TRBJ1-1; D not resolved. Germline loops: CDR1 SNHLY, CDR2 FYNNEI. This CDR3 spans 11 amino acids. The V end lost 9 bases, the J end lost 1 base, and 6 bases lay between the germline ends. The DNA of the CDR3 is TGTGCCAGTTTCAAGAACACTGAAGCTTTCTTT. It translates to CASFKNTEAFF.

V usage is TRBV7-2 and J usage is TRBJ2-1, with 15 bases that match TRBD2. CDR1 SGHTA and CDR2 FQGNSA come from the germline V gene. V was pared by 4 bases and J by 7 bases, with 5 bases of the junction left unmatched. CDR3 length: 16 amino acids. This CDR3 is CASSSGLAGGWNEQFF. Here the CDR3 DNA reads TGTGCCAGCAGCTCAGGACTAGCGGGAGGGTGGAATGAGCAGTTCTTC.

The gene calls are TRBV27 and TRBJ2-5; tentative D call: TRBD2 (6 bases). CDR1 MNHEY and CDR2 SMNVEV come from the germline V gene (reference sequence). The CDR3 length is 15 residues. Trimming left V 3 bases short and J 4 bases short, with 15 bases between. The CDR3 loop is CASSLVQGGRETQYF. Written as DNA, the CDR3 is TGTGCCAGCAGTTTGGTCCAGGGAGGCCGAGAGACCCAGTACTTC.